One TCR beta chain is described in this entry. The repertoire was sequenced with immunoSEQ multiplex PCR; TCRdb's copy has only in-frame clones and lacks some. The data show tens of thousands of clones, 85% to 95% seen once. This sample is drawn from a study of T cell changes during pregnancy in multiple sclerosis. Germline-derived CDR1 and CDR2 are MNHEY and SMNVEV (reference sequence). CDR3 length: 15 residues. V lost 5 bases and J 2 bases, leaving 16 bases between the germline ends. The receptor was isolated from a female donor with multiple sclerosis, enrolled in a pregnancy study. Sequencing was performed on peripheral blood, taken in the third trimester of pregnancy. V gene TRBV27 combines with J gene TRBJ2-7, with D perhaps matching TRBD1 (5 bases). CDR3 nucleotides: TGTGCCAGCAGTCTGAACATGGACATAACCTACGAGCAGTACTTC. Translation gives CASSLNMDITYEQYF.